These 19 T cell receptor beta chains originate from one sample sequenced in a study of TIL therapy for anti-PD-1-resistant metastatic lung cancer. Time point denoted: pre-treatment sample, taken before nivolumab and TIL therapy. Sequencing used immunoSEQ v3. Assay used: immunoSEQ multiplex PCR; TCRdb lists only in-frame clones, some missing. The data show 45,000 to 75,000 clones, 55% to 70% seen once. Material: blood, obtained at baseline. These receptors were collected from a person aged 30 to 80 with non-small cell lung cancer.

This chain links TRBV5-6 with TRBJ2-4; the match to TRBD2 covers 8 bases. CDR1 is SGHDT and CDR2 is YYEEEE in the germline V gene. Trimming cost V 4 bases and J 6 bases; bases outside gene matches: 6. This CDR3 comprises 14 residues. In nucleotides, the CDR3 is TGTGCCAGCAGCCGGGAGGGCCGGGGAAACATTCAGTACTTC. Its protein product is CASSREGRGNIQYF.

This clone came up once. This sequence joins TRBV6-1 and TRBJ2-5; 10 nucleotides match TRBD1. Germline lookup yields CDR1 MNHNS and CDR2 SASEGT. The V and J ends lost 6 bases and 5 bases, in that order; junction bases with no gene match: 9. The CDR3 has 15 residues. CDR3 nucleotides: TGTGCCAGCAGACTAGGGACAGGGGCCACGGAGACCCAGTACTTC. The encoded protein is CASRLGTGATETQYF.

The gene calls are TRBV14 and TRBJ2-5, with 10 bases identical to TRBD2. This CDR3 has 14 amino acids. After removal of 6 bases from V and 10 bases from J, the junction contained 11 bases not matched to a gene. Germline CDR1 SGHDN, CDR2 FVKESK. In DNA, the CDR3 is TGTGCCAGCAGGTCTAGCGGGGGAACTGGGGTCCAGTACTTC. This encodes CASRSSGGTGVQYF.

The chain recombines TRBV27 with TRBJ1-4; D may be TRBD1 (6 bases). Trimming took off 5 bases at V and 0 bases at J, with 13 bases between the two ends. Germline CDR1 MNHEY, CDR2 SMNVEV (reference sequence). This CDR3 has 16 amino acids. The CDR3 loop is CASSIATGATNEKLFF. The DNA for the CDR3 is TGTGCCAGCAGTATTGCGACAGGCGCAACTAATGAAAAACTGTTTTTT.

The rearrangement links TRBV30 to TRBJ1-1; no definite D call. The CDR3 is made up of 14 amino acids. The V end was cut by 3 bases, the J end by 2 bases, with 13 bases between. The germline CDR1 and CDR2 sequences are GTSNPN and SVGIG (reference sequence). The CDR3 bases are TGTGCCTGGAGCGTCCCGAAGGTTAACACTGAAGCTTTCTTT. This codes for CAWSVPKVNTEAFF.

The chain combines TRBV9 with TRBJ1-5; D remains unclear. The CDR3 runs to 13 residues. V was shortened by 3 bases and J by 9 bases, with 13 bases between the two germline ends. Germline values: CDR1 SGDLS, CDR2 YYNGEE. The chain's CDR3 is CASSAQTWGPQHF. The CDR3 DNA is TGTGCCAGCAGCGCTCAGACGTGGGGGCCCCAGCATTTT.

This chain joins TRBV5-1 and TRBJ1-6; 8 bases are a match to TRBD1. Unmatched junction bases numbered 4, after V lost 3 bases and J lost 5 bases. Germline lookup yields CDR1 SGHRS and CDR2 YFSETQ. The CDR3 has 15 residues. The CDR3 reads CASSSMTGDNSPLHF. CDR3 DNA: TGCGCCAGCAGCTCGATGACAGGGGATAATTCACCCCTCCACTTT.

This clone showed up just a few times. V usage is TRBV4-2 and J usage is TRBJ2-7, with D maybe TRBD2 (7 bases). The CDR3 loop spans 15 amino acids. CDR1 and CDR2 from the germline V gene are LGHNA and YNFKEQ. V lost 4 bases to trimming and J lost 1 base, with 14 bases between them. The CDR3 nucleotides are TGTGCCAGCAGCCCCAAAGGGGGGGGGTCCTACGAGCAGTACTTC. Translating gives CASSPKGGGSYEQYF.

This chain uses TRBV6-1 with TRBJ2-2; tentatively, D is TRBD2 (5 bases). The V end lost 6 bases, the J end lost 1 base, and 12 bases lay between the germline ends. The CDR3 is 15 amino acids. Per the germline V gene, CDR1 is MNHNS and CDR2 is SASEGT. The CDR3: CASSVQRRNTGELFF. CDR3 DNA sequence: TGTGCCAGCAGCGTACAGCGGCGGAACACCGGGGAGCTGTTTTTT.

The rearrangement links TRBV4-1 to TRBJ2-1; unclear D gene. This CDR3 has 15 amino acids. Deletions cut 4 bases from V and 2 bases from J, with 12 bases between. The germline V gene has CDR1 MGHRA and CDR2 YSYEKL. The CDR3 is CASSPEEVAYNEQFF. The CDR3 nucleotides read TGCGCCAGCAGCCCAGAGGAAGTCGCCTACAATGAGCAGTTCTTC.

Points on this clone: The sample has other DNA sequences that encode this CDR3 too. This chain connects TRBV9 to TRBJ2-3; tentatively, D is TRBD1 or TRBD2 (5 bases each). Germline lookup yields CDR1 SGDLS and CDR2 YYNGEE. Between the trimmed V and J ends, which lost 0 bases and 2 bases, there was a span of 7 bases. CDR3 size: 14 residues. For the CDR3, the DNA is TGTGCCAGCAGCGTAGGGGGGAACACAGATACGCAGTATTTT. Translation: CASSVGGNTDTQYF.

The chain couples TRBV10-1 to TRBJ2-1, with D possibly matching TRBD2 (6 bases). This CDR3 spans 13 amino acids. Germline V CDR1 and CDR2: WNHNN, SYGVQD (reference sequence). Trimming took 8 bases from V and 10 from J, leaving 18 bases between them. Here the CDR3 DNA reads TGCGCCAGCGGGAGGCCCCCTGTTGACGAGCAGTTCTTC. The encoded protein is CASGRPPVDEQFF.

The CDR3 DNA sequence: TGTGCCAGCAGCTACGGGACACCCGGTAGCAATCAGCCCCAGCATTTT. Its translation is CASSYGTPGSNQPQHF. The chain uses TRBV7-2 and TRBJ1-5, with TRBD1 as a possible D gene (6 bases). Germline V lookup: CDR1 SGHTA, CDR2 FQGNSA. The length of the CDR3 is 16 residues. V lost 4 bases and J lost 0, with 13 bases in between.

The rearrangement uses TRBV11-3 and TRBJ2-7; D call uncertain. CDR3 length equals 13 residues. Germline CDR1 reads SGHNT; CDR2 reads YENEEA. Trimming stripped 1 base from V and 0 bases from J, with 4 bases between. The CDR3 DNA reads TGTGCCAGCAGCTTAGGGTTCTCCTACGAGCAGTACTTC. Its protein product is CASSLGFSYEQYF.

The chain has TRBV7-2 and TRBJ2-3; 7 bases align to TRBD2. This CDR3 has 16 amino acids. The J segment lost 0 bases and the V segment lost 1 base, leaving 4 bases of the junction unmatched. In germline, CDR1 is SGHTA, CDR2 FQGNSA. The CDR3 protein is CASSLVGGMSTDTQYF. The CDR3 DNA is TGTGCCAGCAGCTTAGTCGGGGGGATGAGCACAGATACGCAGTATTTT.

V and J are TRBV6-6 and TRBJ2-1, with 7 bases identical to TRBD1. This CDR3 region has 13 residues. In germline, CDR1 is MNHNY, CDR2 SVGAGI (reference sequence). V lost 2 bases to trimming and J lost 15 bases; unmatched junction nucleotides: 10. The CDR3 bases are TGTGCCAGCAGTTACCGAGGGACAGATAAAATGTTCTTC. Amino acids: CASSYRGTDKMFF.

The rearrangement joins TRBV5-6 to TRBJ1-5; 7 bases map to TRBD1. The V gene's germline CDR1 is SGHDT and CDR2 YYEEEE. The CDR3 contains 14 residues. With 0 bases clipped from V and 7 bases from J, the junction kept 4 bases outside the gene matches. This CDR3 is CASSLAGRGQPQHF. CDR3 DNA sequence: TGTGCCAGCAGCTTGGCTGGCAGGGGGCAGCCCCAGCATTTT.

This clone has just a few counts. This chain joins TRBV7-6 and TRBJ1-6; D is unclear. The CDR3 has 18 amino acids. V gave up 3 bases and J gave up 0 bases, with 15 bases separating them. Germline CDR1 and CDR2: SGHVS and FNYEAQ. The CDR3 loop reads CASSLLQSDSSYNSPLHF. The CDR3, as DNA: TGTGCCAGCAGCTTGCTGCAGAGTGATAGCTCCTATAATTCACCCCTCCACTTT.

The V call is TRBV5-4, the J call TRBJ1-1, with D hard to call. The germline V and J ends were trimmed by 4 bases and 0 bases, with 7 bases remaining between them. The CDR3 consists of 13 residues. Germline V lookup: CDR1 SGHNT, CDR2 YYREEE (reference sequence). CDR3 in DNA: TGTGCCAGCAGCATAGAAATGAACACTGAAGCTTTCTTT. Protein product: CASSIEMNTEAFF.